A selection of T cell receptor beta chains follows, all from one sample in a study of blood T cell repertoires in COVID-19. TCRdb's copy holds only in-frame clones and misses some; the assay was immunoSEQ multiplex PCR. The sample includes approximately 88,000 clones, about 74% seen only once; the top ten take 40% to 60%. Sequencing input: peripheral blood. The receptors shown here come from a human donor in a cohort sampled during active COVID-19. Both conserved end residues are part of each CDR3. A D gene is named only where the DNA matches it firmly. A row's size may be missing; if present it is once, few, many or a size class.

cdr3_nt: TGTGCCACCAGTAAAGAGGGGGTTCAGCCCCAGCATTTT
cdr3_aa: CATSKEGVQPQHF
v_call: TRBV24-1
clone_size: NA
cdr3_length: 13
d_call: NA
j_call: TRBJ1-5

cdr3_nt: TGCGCCAGCAGTAGGACACGGGTTGGGAACTATGGCTACACCTTC
cdr3_aa: CASSRTRVGNYGYTF
v_call: TRBV10-1
clone_size: NA
cdr3_length: 15
d_call: NA
j_call: TRBJ1-2

cdr3_nt: TGTGCCAGCAGCTTAACCCTAGCGGGATCGGAGACCCAGTACTTC
cdr3_aa: CASSLTLAGSETQYF
v_call: TRBV7-6
clone_size: NA
cdr3_length: 15
d_call: TRBD2
j_call: TRBJ2-5

cdr3_nt: TGTGCCAGCATTCGAGCGGGAGGAGGAACCGGGGAGCTGTTTTTT
cdr3_aa: CASIRAGGGTGELFF
v_call: TRBV6-5
clone_size: NA
cdr3_length: 15
d_call: TRBD2
j_call: TRBJ2-2

cdr3_nt: TGCAGCGTTGATACCGCGGGGGGCCTGTACCAAGAGACCCAGTACTTC
cdr3_aa: CSVDTAGGLYQETQYF
v_call: TRBV29-1
clone_size: NA
cdr3_length: 16
d_call: TRBD2
j_call: TRBJ2-5

cdr3_nt: TGTGCCAGCAGCTTGGTTATGGGCGTTAACACTGAAGCTTTCTTT
cdr3_aa: CASSLVMGVNTEAFF
v_call: TRBV5-5
clone_size: NA
cdr3_length: 15
d_call: NA
j_call: TRBJ1-1

cdr3_nt: TGTGCCAGCAGTCACAGACAGGGAAGCCCTCGCGAGCAGTACTTC
cdr3_aa: CASSHRQGSPREQYF
v_call: TRBV6-5
clone_size: once
cdr3_length: 15
d_call: TRBD1
j_call: TRBJ2-7

cdr3_nt: TGTGCCAGCCCTCTCATACAGGGCGGCGGCAATCAGCCCCAGCATTTT
cdr3_aa: CASPLIQGGGNQPQHF
v_call: TRBV18
clone_size: NA
cdr3_length: 16
d_call: NA
j_call: TRBJ1-5

cdr3_nt: TGCGCCAGCAGCCAGAGCGGGAGCACAGATACGCAGTATTTT
cdr3_aa: CASSQSGSTDTQYF
v_call: TRBV5-1
clone_size: NA
cdr3_length: 14
d_call: NA
j_call: TRBJ2-3

cdr3_nt: TGTGCCAGCAGTGCCACTGCATACACCGGGGAGCTGTTTTTT
cdr3_aa: CASSATAYTGELFF
v_call: TRBV2
clone_size: NA
cdr3_length: 14
d_call: NA
j_call: TRBJ2-2

cdr3_nt: TGTGCCAGCCAGGGACAGTTTGACTATGGCTACACCTTC
cdr3_aa: CASQGQFDYGYTF
v_call: TRBV12-3/TRBV12-4
clone_size: NA
cdr3_length: 13
d_call: TRBD1
j_call: TRBJ1-2

cdr3_nt: TGTGCCAGCTCACCACCGGAGGGTACGCAGTATTTT
cdr3_aa: CASSPPEGTQYF
v_call: TRBV18
clone_size: NA
cdr3_length: 12
d_call: NA
j_call: TRBJ2-3

cdr3_nt: TGTGCCAGTAGTATTCAACAGGGAGATCCGTTCTTC
cdr3_aa: CASSIQQGDPFF
v_call: TRBV19
clone_size: NA
cdr3_length: 12
d_call: NA
j_call: TRBJ2-1

cdr3_nt: TGTGCCAGCGCTGGGGGGATCTGGCAGCCCCAGCATTTT
cdr3_aa: CASAGGIWQPQHF
v_call: TRBV27
clone_size: once
cdr3_length: 13
d_call: NA
j_call: TRBJ1-5

cdr3_nt: TGTGCCAGCAGTCGTGCGGCTAACACTGAAGCTTTCTTT
cdr3_aa: CASSRAANTEAFF
v_call: TRBV25-1
clone_size: few
cdr3_length: 13
d_call: NA
j_call: TRBJ1-1

cdr3_nt: TGTGCCAGCAGCCGGTCGGCTAGCGGGAGGAACACAGATACGCAGTATTTT
cdr3_aa: CASSRSASGRNTDTQYF
v_call: TRBV7-8
clone_size: NA
cdr3_length: 17
d_call: TRBD2
j_call: TRBJ2-3

cdr3_nt: TGTGCCAGCTCCCGTAGCGGGGGGGCAGAGACCCAGTACTTC
cdr3_aa: CASSRSGGAETQYF
v_call: TRBV18
clone_size: once
cdr3_length: 14
d_call: TRBD2
j_call: TRBJ2-5

cdr3_nt: TGTGCCAGCAGCGTACGGGACAGAAGCTCTGGAAACACCATATATTTT
cdr3_aa: CASSVRDRSSGNTIYF
v_call: TRBV9
clone_size: NA
cdr3_length: 16
d_call: TRBD1
j_call: TRBJ1-3

cdr3_nt: TGTGCCACCGGGTTGCCTAGCGGGGATGAGCAGTTCTTC
cdr3_aa: CATGLPSGDEQFF
v_call: TRBV10-3
clone_size: NA
cdr3_length: 13
d_call: TRBD2
j_call: TRBJ2-1

cdr3_nt: TGTGCCAGCAGTCCACCCGGACTAGCAGACGGTGAACGGTATTTT
cdr3_aa: CASSPPGLADGERYF
v_call: TRBV28
clone_size: NA
cdr3_length: 15
d_call: TRBD2
j_call: TRBJ2-3

cdr3_nt: TGTGCCAGCAGTTACCCCGGTCAGGGTGTAGCTGAAGCTTTCTTT
cdr3_aa: CASSYPGQGVAEAFF
v_call: TRBV6-6
clone_size: NA
cdr3_length: 15
d_call: NA
j_call: TRBJ1-1

cdr3_nt: TGTGCCAGCAGTCCGACAGGGGGCATCTCCACTGAAGCTTTCTTT
cdr3_aa: CASSPTGGISTEAFF
v_call: TRBV9
clone_size: few
cdr3_length: 15
d_call: TRBD1
j_call: TRBJ1-1

cdr3_nt: TGCGCCAGCAGCGCCGGACTAGCGGGCACAGATACGCAGTATTTT
cdr3_aa: CASSAGLAGTDTQYF
v_call: TRBV5-1
clone_size: few
cdr3_length: 15
d_call: TRBD2
j_call: TRBJ2-3

cdr3_nt: TGTGCCAGCAGTTACCCTTTCGGACAGGGAGGTATTGAGACCCAGTACTTC
cdr3_aa: CASSYPFGQGGIETQYF
v_call: TRBV6-2/TRBV6-3
clone_size: once
cdr3_length: 17
d_call: TRBD1
j_call: TRBJ2-5

cdr3_nt: TGTGCCAGCAGTTTATGGGGCGGGACAGGGAACTACGAGCAGTACTTC
cdr3_aa: CASSLWGGTGNYEQYF
v_call: TRBV28
clone_size: few
cdr3_length: 16
d_call: TRBD1
j_call: TRBJ2-7

cdr3_nt: TGTGCCAGCAGCCTTACAGGGAACACTGAAGCTTTCTTT
cdr3_aa: CASSLTGNTEAFF
v_call: TRBV9
clone_size: NA
cdr3_length: 13
d_call: NA
j_call: TRBJ1-1

cdr3_nt: TGTGCCAGCAGCCAAGATTGGGACAGATCCTACGAGCAGTACTTC
cdr3_aa: CASSQDWDRSYEQYF
v_call: TRBV4-2
clone_size: few
cdr3_length: 15
d_call: TRBD1
j_call: TRBJ2-7

cdr3_nt: TGCGCCAGCAGCACGGGACTAGCGTTAAACACCGGGGAGCTGTTTTTT
cdr3_aa: CASSTGLALNTGELFF
v_call: TRBV5-1
clone_size: few
cdr3_length: 16
d_call: TRBD2
j_call: TRBJ2-2

cdr3_nt: TGTGCCACCAGCAGAGAATGGAGTGCTGAAGCTTTCTTT
cdr3_aa: CATSREWSAEAFF
v_call: TRBV15
clone_size: NA
cdr3_length: 13
d_call: NA
j_call: TRBJ1-1

cdr3_nt: TGTGCCAGCAGTTTTCTAGTAGCCTACGAGCAGTACTTC
cdr3_aa: CASSFLVAYEQYF
v_call: TRBV6-2/TRBV6-3
clone_size: NA
cdr3_length: 13
d_call: NA
j_call: TRBJ2-7

cdr3_nt: TGTGCCAGTAGTAACCGCAGGGGCCTTCAGGATACGCAGTATTTT
cdr3_aa: CASSNRRGLQDTQYF
v_call: TRBV19
clone_size: once
cdr3_length: 15
d_call: NA
j_call: TRBJ2-3

cdr3_nt: TGTGCCTGGAGTGGAGGGGGTTATTCACCCCTCCACTTT
cdr3_aa: CAWSGGGYSPLHF
v_call: TRBV30
clone_size: NA
cdr3_length: 13
d_call: NA
j_call: TRBJ1-6

cdr3_nt: TGCGCCAGCAGCTTGGAGTCTAGCGGGAGCTACGAGCAGTACTTC
cdr3_aa: CASSLESSGSYEQYF
v_call: TRBV5-1
clone_size: NA
cdr3_length: 15
d_call: TRBD2
j_call: TRBJ2-7

cdr3_nt: TGTGCCAGCGGCTCTAGCGGGAGTTCCTACAATGAGCAGTTCTTC
cdr3_aa: CASGSSGSSYNEQFF
v_call: TRBV28
clone_size: NA
cdr3_length: 15
d_call: TRBD2
j_call: TRBJ2-1

cdr3_nt: TGCGCCAGCAGCTTGGCCGGGGGGGCTAACTATGGCTACACCTTC
cdr3_aa: CASSLAGGANYGYTF
v_call: TRBV5-1
clone_size: NA
cdr3_length: 15
d_call: NA
j_call: TRBJ1-2

cdr3_nt: TGTGCCAGCATTGCGGGACTAGCGAGACCTGAGCAGTTCTTC
cdr3_aa: CASIAGLARPEQFF
v_call: TRBV2
clone_size: NA
cdr3_length: 14
d_call: TRBD2
j_call: TRBJ2-1

cdr3_nt: TGTGCCAGCAGCCCACAGCACTCATACGAGCAGTACTTC
cdr3_aa: CASSPQHSYEQYF
v_call: TRBV28
clone_size: NA
cdr3_length: 13
d_call: NA
j_call: TRBJ2-7

cdr3_nt: TGTGCCACTCAACGGGCCGGGGAGCTGTTTTTT
cdr3_aa: CATQRAGELFF
v_call: TRBV24-1
clone_size: NA
cdr3_length: 11
d_call: NA
j_call: TRBJ2-2

cdr3_nt: TGTGCCAGCAGGTACGACAGGGGGCTGACTGAAGCTTTCTTT
cdr3_aa: CASRYDRGLTEAFF
v_call: TRBV28
clone_size: NA
cdr3_length: 14
d_call: TRBD1
j_call: TRBJ1-1

cdr3_nt: TGTGCCAGCAACACAGGGGGTTCTGGCTACACCTTC
cdr3_aa: CASNTGGSGYTF
v_call: TRBV28
clone_size: once
cdr3_length: 12
d_call: TRBD1
j_call: TRBJ1-2

cdr3_nt: TGTGCCAGCAGCCAAAAGCGCGGGAGAACCGGGGAGCTGTTTTTT
cdr3_aa: CASSQKRGRTGELFF
v_call: TRBV4-2
clone_size: NA
cdr3_length: 15
d_call: TRBD2
j_call: TRBJ2-2

cdr3_nt: TGCAGTGCCCGGGACAGCGGCTACACCTTC
cdr3_aa: CSARDSGYTF
v_call: TRBV20-1
clone_size: NA
cdr3_length: 10
d_call: TRBD1
j_call: TRBJ1-2

cdr3_nt: TGTGCCAGTAGTATAGAAGATTGGGGTAGCGGATTCACCGGGGAGCTGTTTTTT
cdr3_aa: CASSIEDWGSGFTGELFF
v_call: TRBV19
clone_size: few
cdr3_length: 18
d_call: NA
j_call: TRBJ2-2

cdr3_nt: TGTGCCAGCTTCGAGTACTATGGCTACACCTTC
cdr3_aa: CASFEYYGYTF
v_call: TRBV28
clone_size: NA
cdr3_length: 11
d_call: NA
j_call: TRBJ1-2

cdr3_nt: TGTGCCAGCAGCTTGGATCAGGGGCGGGATGAAAAACTGTTTTTT
cdr3_aa: CASSLDQGRDEKLFF
v_call: TRBV5-8
clone_size: NA
cdr3_length: 15
d_call: NA
j_call: TRBJ1-4

cdr3_nt: TGCAGCGCCGGAGGGGAAAAACTGTTTTTT
cdr3_aa: CSAGGEKLFF
v_call: TRBV29-1
clone_size: NA
cdr3_length: 10
d_call: NA
j_call: TRBJ1-4

cdr3_nt: TGTGCCAGTAGTATCAGGGCAGGGGGCATGAATGAGCAGTTCTTC
cdr3_aa: CASSIRAGGMNEQFF
v_call: TRBV19
clone_size: NA
cdr3_length: 15
d_call: TRBD1
j_call: TRBJ2-1

cdr3_nt: TGTGCCAGCAGCTTAAATCCTGTCTCTGGGGCCAACGTCCTGACTTTC
cdr3_aa: CASSLNPVSGANVLTF
v_call: TRBV7-9
clone_size: NA
cdr3_length: 16
d_call: NA
j_call: TRBJ2-6

cdr3_nt: TGTGCCAGCTCACCAAGACACCCGACTAGCGGGAAGGACACCGGGGAGCTGTTTTTT
cdr3_aa: CASSPRHPTSGKDTGELFF
v_call: TRBV18
clone_size: NA
cdr3_length: 19
d_call: TRBD2
j_call: TRBJ2-2